This T cell receptor (beta chain) was recorded in a study of T-cell memory formation after mild COVID-19. Study-level information: There were largely donor-specific TCR clusters.

The sample holds a few counts of this clonotype. Its antigen is not known. Per germline, CDR1 SGHAT and CDR2 FQDESV (reference sequence). V was pared by 5 bases and J by 4 bases, with 8 bases of the junction left unmatched. This CDR3 contains 15 residues. Study observations and caveats: Memory sampled before infection contained some responding clones, suggesting cross-reactive memory joined. Clones that shrank (day 15 to 85) were balanced CD4/CD8, whereas later expanders leaned CD4+.

From 5'RACE with constant-segment primers came TCR alpha and TCR beta cDNA libraries that carried sample barcodes and UMIs. TCRdb re-analysed the 5' RACE reads in MiXCR, keeping a single row per CDR3 protein. The repertoire has about 210,000 distinct CDR3 sequences, 27% of them found once; the top ten carry 9.5% to 12%. The chain carries TRBV11-1 and TRBJ2-1, with TRBD1 identical over 7 bases. The specimen was PBMCs or a T cell subset sorted from them (not recorded which). The clonotype was recovered from an adult woman who had mild COVID-19 (a few samples of this study predate the infection). Cell type and time point are not known. The CDR3 reads CASSPRQGGYNEQFF. The CDR3 bases are TGTGCCAGCAGCCCGAGACAGGGCGGATACAATGAGCAGTTCTTC. The complete variable domain, with remaining parts taken from reference TRBV11-1 and TRBJ2-1, reads EAEVAQSPRYKITEKSQAVAFWCDPISGHATLYWYRQILGQGPELLVQFQDESVVDDSQLPKDRFSAERLKGVDSTLKIQPAELGDSAMYLCASSPRQGGYNEQFFGPGTRLTVL.